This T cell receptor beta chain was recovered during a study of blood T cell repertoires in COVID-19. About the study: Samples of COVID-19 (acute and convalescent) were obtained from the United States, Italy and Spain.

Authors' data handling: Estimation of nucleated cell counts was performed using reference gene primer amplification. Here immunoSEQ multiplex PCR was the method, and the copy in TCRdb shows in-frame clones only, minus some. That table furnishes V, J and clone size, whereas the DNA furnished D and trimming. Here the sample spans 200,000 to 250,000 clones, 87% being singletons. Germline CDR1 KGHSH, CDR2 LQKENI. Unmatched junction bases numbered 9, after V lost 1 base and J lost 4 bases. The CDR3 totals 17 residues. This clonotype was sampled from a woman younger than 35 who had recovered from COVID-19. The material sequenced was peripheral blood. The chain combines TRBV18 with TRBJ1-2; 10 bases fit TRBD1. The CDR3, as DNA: TGTGCCAGCTCACCACGGGACAGGGGAGGAGTAGTCTATGGCTACACCTTC. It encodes CASSPRDRGGVVYGYTF.